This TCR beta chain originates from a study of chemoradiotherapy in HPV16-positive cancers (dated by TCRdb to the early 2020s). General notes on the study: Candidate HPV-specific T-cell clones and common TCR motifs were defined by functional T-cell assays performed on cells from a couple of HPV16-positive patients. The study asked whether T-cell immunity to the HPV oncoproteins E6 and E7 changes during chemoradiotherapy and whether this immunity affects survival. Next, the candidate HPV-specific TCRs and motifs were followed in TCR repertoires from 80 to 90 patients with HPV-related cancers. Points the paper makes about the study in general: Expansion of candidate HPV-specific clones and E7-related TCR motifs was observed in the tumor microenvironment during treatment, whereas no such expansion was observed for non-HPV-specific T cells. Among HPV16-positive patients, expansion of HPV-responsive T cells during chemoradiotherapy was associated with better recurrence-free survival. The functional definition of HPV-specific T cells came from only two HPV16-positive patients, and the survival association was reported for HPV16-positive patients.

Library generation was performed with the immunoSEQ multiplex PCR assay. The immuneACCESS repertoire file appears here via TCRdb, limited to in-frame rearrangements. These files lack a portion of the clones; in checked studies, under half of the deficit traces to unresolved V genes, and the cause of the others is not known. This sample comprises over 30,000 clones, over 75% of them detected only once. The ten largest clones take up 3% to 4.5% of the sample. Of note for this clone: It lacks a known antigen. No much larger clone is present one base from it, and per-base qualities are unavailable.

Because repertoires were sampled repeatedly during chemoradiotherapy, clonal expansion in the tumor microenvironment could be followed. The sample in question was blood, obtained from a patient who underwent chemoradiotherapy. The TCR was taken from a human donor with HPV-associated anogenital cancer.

The nucleotide sequence reads TGTGCCAGCAGCCCTCCCCTTACTGTGGCGGGGGGTCGGGGAGACATTCAGTACTTC. This sequence encodes CASSPPLTVAGGRGDIQYF. The chain is assembled from TRBV7-9 and TRBJ2-4; the junction holds 8 bases that match TRBD2. The CDR3 goes from the cysteine to the phenylalanine over 19 residues. Kept here is only the CDR3 DNA, which spans 57 bases and is read in frame from base 1. CDR1 and CDR2, per the germline V gene (reference sequence), are SEHNR and FQNEAQ. Ends trimmed: V by 5 bases, J by 8 bases; bases unmatched to a gene: 23. Beyond the CDR3, the reference TRBV7-9 and TRBJ2-4 genes provide the residues; the full variable domain reads: DTGVSQNPRHKITKRGQNVTFRCDPISEHNRLYWYRQTLGQGPEFLTYFQNEAQLEKSRLLSDRFSAERPKGSFSTLEIQRTEQGDSAMYLCASSPPLTVAGGRGDIQYFGAGTRLSVL.